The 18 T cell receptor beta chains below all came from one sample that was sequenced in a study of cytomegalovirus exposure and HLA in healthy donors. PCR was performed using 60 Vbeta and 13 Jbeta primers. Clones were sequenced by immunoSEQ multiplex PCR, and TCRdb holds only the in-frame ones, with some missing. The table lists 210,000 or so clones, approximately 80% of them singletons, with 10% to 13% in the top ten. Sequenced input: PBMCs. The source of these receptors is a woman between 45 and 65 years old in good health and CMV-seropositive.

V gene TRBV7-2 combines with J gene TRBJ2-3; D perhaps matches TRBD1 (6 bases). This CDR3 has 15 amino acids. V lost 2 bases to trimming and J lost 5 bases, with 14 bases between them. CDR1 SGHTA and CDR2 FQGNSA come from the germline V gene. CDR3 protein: CASSLWDTSGDTQYF. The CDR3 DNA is TGTGCCAGCAGCTTATGGGACACCTCAGGAGATACGCAGTATTTT.

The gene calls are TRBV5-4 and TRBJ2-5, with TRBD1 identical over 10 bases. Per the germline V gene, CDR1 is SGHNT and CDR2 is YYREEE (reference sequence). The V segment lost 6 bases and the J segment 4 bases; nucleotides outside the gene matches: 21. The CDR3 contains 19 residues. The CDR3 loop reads CASNKKGTGEFGGSETQYF. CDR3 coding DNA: TGTGCCAGCAACAAGAAGGGGACAGGGGAGTTTGGCGGGTCAGAGACCCAGTACTTC.

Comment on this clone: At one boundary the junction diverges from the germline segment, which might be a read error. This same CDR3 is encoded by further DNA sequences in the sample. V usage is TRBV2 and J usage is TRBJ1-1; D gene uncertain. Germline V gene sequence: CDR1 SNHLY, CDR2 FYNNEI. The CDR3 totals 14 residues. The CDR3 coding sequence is TGTGCCAGCAGCCGGGGTCGAATGAACACTGAAGCCTTCTTT. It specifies CASSRGRMNTEAFF.

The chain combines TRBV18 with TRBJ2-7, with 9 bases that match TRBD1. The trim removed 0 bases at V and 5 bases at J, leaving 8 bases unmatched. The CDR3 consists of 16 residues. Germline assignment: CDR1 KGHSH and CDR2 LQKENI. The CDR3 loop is CASSPPHRDRDNEQYF. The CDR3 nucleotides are TGTGCCAGCTCACCACCGCACCGGGACAGGGACAACGAGCAGTACTTC.

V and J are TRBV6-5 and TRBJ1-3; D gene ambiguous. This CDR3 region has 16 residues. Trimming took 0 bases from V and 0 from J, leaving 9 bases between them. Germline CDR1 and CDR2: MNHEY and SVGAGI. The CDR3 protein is CASSYSSTISGNTIYF. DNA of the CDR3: TGTGCCAGCAGTTACTCGAGTACTATCTCTGGAAACACCATATATTTT.

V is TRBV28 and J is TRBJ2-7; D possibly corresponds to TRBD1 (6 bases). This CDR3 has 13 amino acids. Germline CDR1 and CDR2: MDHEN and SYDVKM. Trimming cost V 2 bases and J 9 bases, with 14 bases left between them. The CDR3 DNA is TGTGCCAGCAGTTTAAAAGGGGGAAGTGGGCAGTACTTC. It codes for CASSLKGGSGQYF.

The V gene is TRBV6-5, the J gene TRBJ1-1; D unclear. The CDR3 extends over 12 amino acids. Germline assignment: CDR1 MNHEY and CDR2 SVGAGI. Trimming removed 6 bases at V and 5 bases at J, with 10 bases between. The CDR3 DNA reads TGTGCCAGCAGGCTAAAAAGAACTGAAGCTTTCTTT. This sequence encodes CASRLKRTEAFF.

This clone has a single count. The CDR3 sequence is CASSRTRVGQPQHF. CDR3 nucleotides: TGCGCCAGCAGCCGGACAAGGGTCGGTCAGCCCCAGCATTTT. This chain links TRBV23-1 with TRBJ1-5, with D maybe TRBD1 (5 bases). TRBV23-1 is identified as an open reading frame with a role that is uncertain. The CDR3 consists of 14 residues. The V gene lost 6 bases and the J gene lost 6 bases, with 15 bases spanning the gap.

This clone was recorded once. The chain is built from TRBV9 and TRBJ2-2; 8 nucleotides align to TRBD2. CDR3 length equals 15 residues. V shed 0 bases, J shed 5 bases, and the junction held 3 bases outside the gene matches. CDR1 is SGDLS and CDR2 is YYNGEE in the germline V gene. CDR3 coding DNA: TGTGCCAGCAGCGTAGAAGGCGGGGGGACCGGGGAGCTGTTTTTT. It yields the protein CASSVEGGGTGELFF.

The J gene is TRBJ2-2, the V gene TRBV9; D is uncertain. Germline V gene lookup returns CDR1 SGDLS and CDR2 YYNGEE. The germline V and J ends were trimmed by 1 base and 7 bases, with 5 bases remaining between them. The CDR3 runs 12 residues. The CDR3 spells CASSVPSGELFF. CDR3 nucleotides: TGTGCCAGCAGCGTACCGAGCGGGGAGCTGTTTTTT.

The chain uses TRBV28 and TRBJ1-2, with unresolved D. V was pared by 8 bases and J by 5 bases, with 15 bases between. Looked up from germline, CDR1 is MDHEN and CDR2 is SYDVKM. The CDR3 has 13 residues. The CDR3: CASCGSYGYGYTF. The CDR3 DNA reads TGTGCCAGCTGCGGTAGTTATGGGTATGGCTACACCTTC.

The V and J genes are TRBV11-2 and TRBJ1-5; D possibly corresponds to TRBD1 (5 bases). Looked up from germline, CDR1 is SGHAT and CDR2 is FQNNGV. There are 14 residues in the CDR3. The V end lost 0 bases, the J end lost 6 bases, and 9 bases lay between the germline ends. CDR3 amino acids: CASSLDRVSQPQHF. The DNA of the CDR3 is TGTGCCAGCAGCTTAGACAGGGTGAGTCAGCCCCAGCATTTT.

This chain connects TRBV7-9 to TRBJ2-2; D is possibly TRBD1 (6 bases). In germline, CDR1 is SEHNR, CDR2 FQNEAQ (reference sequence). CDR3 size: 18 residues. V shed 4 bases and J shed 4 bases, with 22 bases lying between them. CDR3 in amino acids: CASSSSSRDIKPTGELFF. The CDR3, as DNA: TGTGCCAGCAGCTCCTCCTCCCGGGACATCAAACCCACCGGGGAGCTGTTTTTT. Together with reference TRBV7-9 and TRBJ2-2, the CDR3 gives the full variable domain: DTGVSQNPRHKITKRGQNVTFRCDPISEHNRLYWYRQTLGQGPEFLTYFQNEAQLEKSRLLSDRFSAERPKGSFSTLEIQRTEQGDSAMYLCASSSSSRDIKPTGELFFGEGSRLTVL.

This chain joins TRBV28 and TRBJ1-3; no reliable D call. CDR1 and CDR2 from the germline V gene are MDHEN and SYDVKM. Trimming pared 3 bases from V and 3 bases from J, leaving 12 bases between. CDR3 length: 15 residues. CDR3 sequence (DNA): TGTGCCAGCAGTTTGGGCAGGCGAAGTGGAAACACCATATATTTT. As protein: CASSLGRRSGNTIYF. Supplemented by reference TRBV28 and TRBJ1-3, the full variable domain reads DVKVTQSSRYLVKRTGEKVFLECVQDMDHENMFWYRQDPGLGLRLIYFSYDVKMKEKGDIPEGYSVSREKKERFSLILESASTNQTSMYLCASSLGRRSGNTIYFGEGSWLTVV.

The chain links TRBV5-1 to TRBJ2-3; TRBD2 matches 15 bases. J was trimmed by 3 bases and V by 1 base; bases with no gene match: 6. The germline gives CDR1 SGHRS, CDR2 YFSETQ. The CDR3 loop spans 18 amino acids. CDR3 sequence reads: CASSLTGTSGGRTDTQYF. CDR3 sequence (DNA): TGCGCCAGCAGCTTGACCGGGACTAGCGGGGGGCGTACAGATACGCAGTATTTT.

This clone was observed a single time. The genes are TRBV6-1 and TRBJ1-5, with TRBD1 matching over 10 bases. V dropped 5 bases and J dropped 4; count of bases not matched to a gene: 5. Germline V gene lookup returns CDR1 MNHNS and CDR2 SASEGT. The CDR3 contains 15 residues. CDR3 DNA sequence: TGTGCCAGCAGTCCCTGGGGACAGGGGAATCAGCCCCAGCATTTT. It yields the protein CASSPWGQGNQPQHF.

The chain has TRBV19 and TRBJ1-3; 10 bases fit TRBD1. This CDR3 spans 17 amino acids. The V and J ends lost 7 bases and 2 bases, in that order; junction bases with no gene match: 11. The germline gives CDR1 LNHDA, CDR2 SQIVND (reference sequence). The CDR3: CASTTTGDRGAGNTIYF. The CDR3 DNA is TGTGCCAGTACCACAACGGGGGACAGGGGCGCTGGAAACACCATATATTTT. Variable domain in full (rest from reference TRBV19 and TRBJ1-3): DGGITQSPKYLFRKEGQNVTLSCEQNLNHDAMYWYRQDPGQGLRLIYYSQIVNDFQKGDIAEGYSVSREKKESFPLTVTSAQKNPTAFYLCASTTTGDRGAGNTIYFGEGSWLTVV.

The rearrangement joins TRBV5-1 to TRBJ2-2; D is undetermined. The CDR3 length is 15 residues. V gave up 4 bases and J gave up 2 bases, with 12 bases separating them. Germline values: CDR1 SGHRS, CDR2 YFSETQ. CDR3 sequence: CASSLENLNTGELFF. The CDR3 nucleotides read TGCGCCAGCAGCCTTGAGAATTTAAACACCGGGGAGCTGTTTTTT.